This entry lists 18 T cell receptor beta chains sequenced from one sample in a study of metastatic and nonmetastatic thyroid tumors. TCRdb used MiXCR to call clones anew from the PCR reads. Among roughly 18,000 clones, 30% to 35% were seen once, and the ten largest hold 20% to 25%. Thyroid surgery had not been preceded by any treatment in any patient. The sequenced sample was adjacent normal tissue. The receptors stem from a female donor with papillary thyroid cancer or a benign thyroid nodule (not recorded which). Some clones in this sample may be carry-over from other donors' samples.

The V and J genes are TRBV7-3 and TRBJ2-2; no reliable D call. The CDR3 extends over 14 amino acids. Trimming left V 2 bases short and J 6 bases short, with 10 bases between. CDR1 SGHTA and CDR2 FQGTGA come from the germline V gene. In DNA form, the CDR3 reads TGTGCCAGCAGCTTAGGTCTGGGTCCCGGGGAGCTGTTTTTT. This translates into CASSLGLGPGELFF.

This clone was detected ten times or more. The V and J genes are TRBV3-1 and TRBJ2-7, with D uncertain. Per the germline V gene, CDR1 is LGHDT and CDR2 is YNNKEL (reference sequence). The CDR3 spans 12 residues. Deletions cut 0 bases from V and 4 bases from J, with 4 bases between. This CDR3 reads CASSQDGYEQYF. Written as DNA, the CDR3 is TGTGCCAGCAGCCAAGATGGGTACGAGCAGTACTTC.

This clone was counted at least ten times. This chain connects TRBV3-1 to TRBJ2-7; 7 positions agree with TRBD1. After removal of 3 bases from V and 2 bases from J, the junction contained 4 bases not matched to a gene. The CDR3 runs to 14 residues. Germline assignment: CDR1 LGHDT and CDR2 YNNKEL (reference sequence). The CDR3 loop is CASSQGQSPYEQYF. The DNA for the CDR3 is TGTGCCAGCAGCCAGGGACAGTCTCCCTACGAGCAGTACTTC.

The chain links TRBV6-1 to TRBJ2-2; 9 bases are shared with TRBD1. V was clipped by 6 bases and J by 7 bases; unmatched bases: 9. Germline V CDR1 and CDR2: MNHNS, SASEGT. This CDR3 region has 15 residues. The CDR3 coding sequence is TGTGCCAGCAGACAAATACAGGGGGCACGCGGGGAGCTGTTTTTT. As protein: CASRQIQGARGELFF.

CDR3 amino acids: CASKDGIYEQYF. The CDR3 nucleotides read TGTGCCAGCAAGGACGGTATCTACGAGCAGTACTTC. This chain uses TRBV28 with TRBJ2-7; D is ambiguous. CDR3 length: 12 residues. Germline V gene sequence: CDR1 MDHEN, CDR2 SYDVKM. V lost 7 bases, J lost 3 bases, and 10 bases lay in between.

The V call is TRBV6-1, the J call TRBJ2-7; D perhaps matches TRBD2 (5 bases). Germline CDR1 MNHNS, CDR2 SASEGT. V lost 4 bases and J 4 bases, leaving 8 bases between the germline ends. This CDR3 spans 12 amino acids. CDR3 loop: CASSATGYEQYF. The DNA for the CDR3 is TGTGCCAGCAGTGCCACGGGGTACGAGCAGTACTTC.

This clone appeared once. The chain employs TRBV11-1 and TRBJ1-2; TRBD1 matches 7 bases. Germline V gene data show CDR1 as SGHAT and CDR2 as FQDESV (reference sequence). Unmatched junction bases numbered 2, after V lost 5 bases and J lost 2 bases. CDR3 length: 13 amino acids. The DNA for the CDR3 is TGTGCCAGCAGCCCGACAGGGAACTATGGCTACACCTTC. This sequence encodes CASSPTGNYGYTF.

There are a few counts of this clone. The DNA for the CDR3 is TGCGCCAGCAGCCAAGAGTGGGGGCGGGAGTTCCACGAGCAGTACTTC. Translating gives CASSQEWGREFHEQYF. The chain carries TRBV4-3 and TRBJ2-7; TRBD2 might be the D (7 bases). Germline-derived CDR1 and CDR2 are LGHNA and YSLEER. Trimming stripped 0 bases from V and 5 bases from J, with 17 bases between. This CDR3 spans 16 amino acids.

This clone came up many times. CDR3 loop: CASSELGTGYGYTF. CDR3 DNA: TGTGCCAGCAGTGAACTGGGAACGGGGTATGGCTACACCTTC. The rearrangement joins TRBV6-1 to TRBJ1-2; D gene ambiguous. The CDR3 spans 14 residues. V lost 2 bases, J lost 5 bases, and 12 bases lay in between. CDR1 MNHNS and CDR2 SASEGT come from the germline V gene.

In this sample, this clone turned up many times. Written as DNA, the CDR3 is TGTGCCATTACTCAGGGGGCTGTGTCCGATACGCAGTATTTT. Protein: CAITQGAVSDTQYF. V usage is TRBV10-3 and J usage is TRBJ2-3; 8 bases are a match to TRBD1. Germline CDR1 and CDR2: ENHRY and SYGVKD. With 9 bases clipped from V and 6 bases from J, the junction kept 11 bases outside the gene matches. The length of the CDR3 is 14 residues.

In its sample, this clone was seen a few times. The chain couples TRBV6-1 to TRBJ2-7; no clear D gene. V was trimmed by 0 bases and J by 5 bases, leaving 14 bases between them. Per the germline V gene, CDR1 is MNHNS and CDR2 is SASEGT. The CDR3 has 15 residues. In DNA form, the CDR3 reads TGTGCCAGCAGTGAAGCTCCGTCCGGGCTTGACGAGCAGTACTTC. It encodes CASSEAPSGLDEQYF.

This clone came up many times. In DNA, the CDR3 is TGTGCCAGCAGCTCCGACGGTAACTATGGCTACACCTTC. It yields the protein CASSSDGNYGYTF. This sequence joins TRBV5-4 and TRBJ1-2; D uncertain. The CDR3 extends over 13 amino acids. CDR1 is SGHNT and CDR2 is YYREEE in the germline V gene (reference sequence). The V gene lost 3 bases and the J gene lost 1 base, with 7 bases spanning the gap.

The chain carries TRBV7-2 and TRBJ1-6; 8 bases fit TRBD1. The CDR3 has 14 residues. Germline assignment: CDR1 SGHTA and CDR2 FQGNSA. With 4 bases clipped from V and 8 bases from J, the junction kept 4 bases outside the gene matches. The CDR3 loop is CASSSDRGDSPLHF. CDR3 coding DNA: TGTGCCAGCAGCTCTGACAGGGGAGATTCACCCCTCCACTTT.

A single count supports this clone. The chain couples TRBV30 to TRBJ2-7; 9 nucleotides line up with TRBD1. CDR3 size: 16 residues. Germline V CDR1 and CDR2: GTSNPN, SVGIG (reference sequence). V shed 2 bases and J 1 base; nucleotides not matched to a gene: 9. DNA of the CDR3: TGTGCCTGGAGTATCTTTGGACAGGGGAAATCCTACGAGCAGTACTTC. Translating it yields CAWSIFGQGKSYEQYF. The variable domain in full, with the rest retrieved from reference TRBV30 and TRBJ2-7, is SQTIHQWPATLVQPVGSPLSLECTVEGTSNPNLYWYRQAAGRGLQLLFYSVGIGQISSEVPQNLSASRPQDRQFILSSKKLLLSDSGFYLCAWSIFGQGKSYEQYFGPGTRLTVT.

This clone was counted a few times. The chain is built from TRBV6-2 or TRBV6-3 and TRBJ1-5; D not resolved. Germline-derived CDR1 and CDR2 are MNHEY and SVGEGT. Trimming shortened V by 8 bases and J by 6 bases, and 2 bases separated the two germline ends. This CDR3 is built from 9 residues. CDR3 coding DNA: TGTGCCAGCGGTCAGCCCCAGCATTTT. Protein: CASGQPQHF.

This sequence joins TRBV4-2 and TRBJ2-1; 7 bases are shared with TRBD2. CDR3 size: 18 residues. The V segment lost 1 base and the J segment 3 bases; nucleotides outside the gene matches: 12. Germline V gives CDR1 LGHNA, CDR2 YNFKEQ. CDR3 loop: CASSQVSGGGGFYNEQFF. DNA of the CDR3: TGTGCCAGCAGCCAAGTTTCAGGAGGCGGGGGATTCTACAATGAGCAGTTCTTC.

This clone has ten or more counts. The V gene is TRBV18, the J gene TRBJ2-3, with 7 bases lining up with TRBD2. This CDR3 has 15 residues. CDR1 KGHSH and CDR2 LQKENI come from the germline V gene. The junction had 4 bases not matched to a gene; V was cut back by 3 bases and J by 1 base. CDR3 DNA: TGTGCCAGCTCACCTTTTGCGGGGGGCACAGATACGCAGTATTTT. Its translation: CASSPFAGGTDTQYF.

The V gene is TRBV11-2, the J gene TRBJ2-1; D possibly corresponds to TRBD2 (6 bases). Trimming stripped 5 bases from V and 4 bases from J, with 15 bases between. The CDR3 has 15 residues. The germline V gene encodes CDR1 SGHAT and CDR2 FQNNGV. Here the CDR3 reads CASSRDSDGYNEQFF. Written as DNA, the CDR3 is TGTGCCAGCAGCCGGGACTCCGACGGATACAATGAGCAGTTCTTC. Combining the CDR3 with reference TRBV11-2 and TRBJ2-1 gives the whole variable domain EAGVAQSPRYKIIEKRQSVAFWCNPISGHATLYWYQQILGQGPKLLIQFQNNGVVDDSQLPKDRFSAERLKGVDSTLKIQPAKLEDSAVYLCASSRDSDGYNEQFFGPGTRLTVL.